This TCR beta chain derives from a study of T cell responses to AZD1222 COVID-19 vaccine. Study outcomes and limitations: Reportedly, nearly half of unique spike TCRs recognized epitopes outside B.1.351/B.1.1.7 mutations. Vaccine-associated CD4 TCRs spanned spike, dominant at 160-218 and 743-854.

Losses at the gene ends were 5 bases for V and 0 bases for J; bases not matched to a gene: 5. CDR1 is SGHVS, CDR2 FNYEAQ, per germline. The CDR3 runs to 16 residues. TCRdb's table, derived via immunoSEQ multiplex PCR, lists solely in-frame clones and lacks some. The table shows some 90,000 clones, with roughly 87% occurring only once. In regard to this clone: The target antigen is unknown.

The V gene is TRBV7-6, the J gene TRBJ2-1; 9 positions agree with TRBD2. The sample here was peripheral blood, taken on day 0 of AZD1222 vaccination. The TCR comes from an adult in good health. The CDR3 protein is CASSVRGGGSYNEQFF. The CDR3 DNA is TGTGCCAGCAGCGTGCGGGGGGGTGGCTCCTACAATGAGCAGTTCTTC.